The 31 T cell receptor beta chains given below trace back to one sample, sequenced in a study of blood T cell repertoires in COVID-19. Repertoires were generated with immunoSEQ multiplex PCR, while TCRdb's copy carries only in-frame clones and drops some. The table shows about 65,000 clones, with over 85% occurring only once. Source material: peripheral blood. These receptors all come from a man aged 65 to 79 with active COVID-19.

The CDR3 DNA reads TGTGCCAGCAGAACGGCCTCCGGGGGGCCCCTCCACTTT. It is translated as CASRTASGGPLHF. The genes are TRBV12-3 or TRBV12-4 and TRBJ1-6; the D gene is possibly TRBD1 (5 bases). The CDR3 is made up of 13 amino acids. V gave up 6 bases and J gave up 13 bases, with 16 bases separating them.

The V and J genes are TRBV7-2 and TRBJ1-5; D not resolved. V lost 2 bases, J lost 8 bases, and 13 bases lay in between. The germline gives CDR1 SGHTA, CDR2 FQGNSA. The CDR3 spans 14 residues. The chain's CDR3 is CASSLSGRSKPQHF. The CDR3, as DNA: TGTGCCAGCAGCTTAAGCGGACGGTCAAAGCCCCAGCATTTT.

The V call is TRBV3-1 (or the pseudogene TRBV3-2), the J call TRBJ1-3, with D perhaps matching TRBD1 (6 bases). Germline lookup yields CDR1 LGHDT and CDR2 YNNKEL (reference sequence). The CDR3 totals 16 residues. Trimming removed 3 bases from V and 0 bases from J, with 12 bases in between. DNA for the CDR3: TGTGCCAGCAGCCATAACAGGGCTTACTCTGGAAACACCATATATTTT. As protein: CASSHNRAYSGNTIYF.

This chain links TRBV6-5 with TRBJ2-7; 10 positions match TRBD1. The CDR3 consists of 13 residues. V lost 6 bases to trimming and J lost 4 bases; unmatched junction nucleotides: 3. Germline lookup yields CDR1 MNHEY and CDR2 SVGAGI. In nucleotides, the CDR3 is TGTGCCAGCAGGGGACAGGGGATGTACGAGCAGTACGTC. Amino acid sequence: CASRGQGMYEQYV.

This rearrangement joins TRBV24-1 to TRBJ2-1, with D perhaps TRBD2 (6 bases). This CDR3 spans 15 amino acids. Germline-derived CDR1 and CDR2 are KGHDR and SFDVKD. Trimming pared 9 bases from V and 6 bases from J, leaving 20 bases between. In DNA form, the CDR3 reads TGTGCCACCGCCGGAGGGGCAGGAATGGGCAATGAGCAGTTCTTC. Encoded protein: CATAGGAGMGNEQFF.

The chain uses TRBV4-3 and TRBJ2-2; TRBD2 matches at 15 bases. CDR1 LGHNA and CDR2 YSLEER come from the germline V gene. The CDR3 runs to 17 residues. Trimming took 5 bases from V and 7 from J; bases not matched to a gene: 8. CDR3: CASSLGLAGGPGGELFF. The CDR3 nucleotides read TGCGCCAGCAGCTTAGGACTAGCGGGGGGGCCCGGCGGGGAGCTGTTTTTT.

The genes are TRBV5-4 and TRBJ1-5, with 7 bases identical to TRBD1. With 4 bases clipped from V and 7 bases from J, the junction kept 5 bases outside the gene matches. The CDR3 length is 13 residues. Germline V gives CDR1 SGHNT, CDR2 YYREEE (reference sequence). CDR3 amino acids: CASSTTGEQPQHF. In nucleotides, the CDR3 is TGTGCCAGCAGCACTACAGGGGAACAGCCCCAGCATTTT.

The chain recombines TRBV3-1 (or the pseudogene TRBV3-2) with TRBJ2-1; 9 bases match TRBD2. The CDR3 is 15 amino acids. Germline V CDR1 and CDR2: LGHDT, YNNKEL (reference sequence). J was trimmed by 6 bases and V by 0 bases; bases with no gene match: 3. CDR3 coding DNA: TGTGCCAGCAGCCAAGATCCTAGCGGGGCCAATGAGCAGTTCTTC. Translating it yields CASSQDPSGANEQFF.

The chain links TRBV7-8 to TRBJ2-7, with D possibly matching TRBD1 (8 bases). The CDR3 runs to 16 residues. Between the trimmed V and J ends, which lost 2 bases and 5 bases, there was a span of 19 bases. Germline lookup yields CDR1 SGHVS and CDR2 FQNEAQ. CDR3 amino acids: CASSLKGLTGGDEQYF. The CDR3 DNA reads TGTGCCAGCAGCTTAAAGGGCCTAACAGGGGGGGACGAGCAGTACTTC.

This clone was counted once. CDR3 sequence (DNA): TGTGCCAGCAGTTACTCTCAGGCTCCCACGCAGTATTTT. Protein product: CASSYSQAPTQYF. V and J are TRBV6-6 and TRBJ2-3; D not resolved. The CDR3 is 13 amino acids. The ends were cut back, 0 bases at V and 9 bases at J, with 10 bases in the middle. CDR1 is MNHNY, CDR2 SVGAGI, per germline (reference sequence).

The table lists this clone with a count of one. The CDR3, as DNA: TGTGCCAGCAGCCACGGAGAGAAAGAGACCCAGTACTTC. It translates to CASSHGEKETQYF. J is TRBJ2-5 and V is TRBV11-3; the D is unclear. The V and J ends lost 5 bases and 3 bases respectively, with 10 bases between them. The CDR3 totals 13 residues. Germline CDR1 is SGHNT and CDR2 is YENEEA.

The genes are TRBV4-1 and TRBJ2-3, with D possibly matching TRBD1 (6 bases). This CDR3 contains 14 residues. The germline gives CDR1 MGHRA, CDR2 YSYEKL. V lost 4 bases, J lost 3 bases, and 11 bases lay in between. The CDR3 spells CASSLTGRTDTQYF. As DNA, the CDR3 is TGCGCCAGCAGCCTGACAGGCCGGACAGATACGCAGTATTTT.

This clone was found once. The J gene is TRBJ2-3, the V gene TRBV6-5; D remains ambiguous. Trimming cost V 6 bases and J 6 bases, with 7 bases left between them. Germline V gene lookup returns CDR1 MNHEY and CDR2 SVGAGI. The CDR3 spans 11 residues. DNA of the CDR3: TGTGCCAGCAGGGCCCTGGATACGCAGTATTTT. As protein: CASRALDTQYF.

J is TRBJ1-2 and V is TRBV19, with 7 bases aligning to TRBD1. The CDR3 has 13 amino acids. V lost 7 bases, J lost 4 bases, and 6 bases stayed unmatched. Germline CDR1 is LNHDA and CDR2 is SQIVND (reference sequence). CDR3 sequence: CASMRGRGYGYTF. DNA of the CDR3: TGTGCCAGTATGAGGGGGCGAGGCTATGGCTACACCTTC.

The chain joins TRBV6-5 to TRBJ2-7; D is unresolved. CDR1 and CDR2 (germline): MNHEY, SVGAGI. This CDR3 has 14 amino acids. V lost 2 bases, J lost 2 bases, and 10 bases lay in between. CDR3 coding DNA: TGTGCCAGCAGTTACCGCGGCACACCCTACGAGCAGTACGTC. It yields the protein CASSYRGTPYEQYV.

The V gene is TRBV25-1, the J gene TRBJ2-7; 12 positions match TRBD2. Looked up from germline, CDR1 is MGHDK and CDR2 is SYGVNS. After removal of 4 bases from V and 4 bases from J, the junction contained 2 bases not matched to a gene. This CDR3 has 14 amino acids. This CDR3 is CASSASGGGYEQYF. CDR3 DNA: TGTGCCAGCAGTGCTAGCGGGGGGGGTTACGAGCAGTACTTC.

J is TRBJ2-7 and V is TRBV28, with D possibly TRBD1 on 6 matching bases. Germline CDR1 MDHEN, CDR2 SYDVKM. V was shortened by 6 bases and J by 5 bases, with 29 bases between the two germline ends. The CDR3 runs to 18 residues. For the CDR3, the DNA is TGTGCCAGCAGCCGAATTAGCTCCGGGACACGGGATTCAGACGAGCAGTACGTC. As protein: CASSRISSGTRDSDEQYV.

Written as DNA, the CDR3 is TGTGCCAGCAGCTTTCCGACAGGAAAGACCGGGGAGCTGTTTTTT. As protein: CASSFPTGKTGELFF. The chain combines TRBV7-8 with TRBJ2-2, with TRBD1 as a possible D gene (6 bases). The germline V and J ends were trimmed by 3 bases and 5 bases, with 13 bases remaining between them. The germline CDR1 and CDR2 sequences are SGHVS and FQNEAQ. The CDR3 is made up of 15 amino acids.

The chain has TRBV3-1 (or the pseudogene TRBV3-2) and TRBJ2-5; 9 bases are a match to TRBD2. Looked up from germline, CDR1 is LGHDT and CDR2 is YNNKEL (reference sequence). CDR3 size: 16 residues. The ends lost 5 bases at V and 5 bases at J; junction bases unmatched: 12. The CDR3 is CASSSGLAAGGETQYF. CDR3 coding DNA: TGTGCCAGCAGCTCGGGACTAGCAGCAGGGGGGGAGACCCAGTACTTC.

The chain has TRBV20-1 and TRBJ2-5; D unclear. CDR3 length: 12 amino acids. Between the trimmed V and J ends, which lost 3 bases and 7 bases, there was a span of 12 bases. CDR1 is DFQATT, CDR2 SNEGSKA, per germline (reference sequence). CDR3 protein: CSASVRIGTQYF. In nucleotides, the CDR3 is TGCAGTGCTAGTGTCAGAATTGGGACCCAGTACTTC.

This sequence joins TRBV6-1 and TRBJ2-7, with a possible D match to TRBD1 (5 bases). Germline V gene sequence: CDR1 MNHNS, CDR2 SASEGT. V gave up 3 bases and J gave up 3 bases, with 9 bases separating them. The CDR3 consists of 13 residues. CDR3 bases: TGTGCCAGCAGTGAGGGCAGGGTCTACGAGCAGTACGTC. Translated: CASSEGRVYEQYV.

This clone was seen only once. The chain uses TRBV27 and TRBJ2-7, with 7 bases lining up with TRBD1. Germline loops: CDR1 MNHEY, CDR2 SMNVEV (reference sequence). Losses at the gene ends were 4 bases for V and 0 bases for J; bases not matched to a gene: 6. The CDR3 runs 15 residues. The CDR3 DNA sequence: TGTGCCAGCAGTTGGACAGGTAAAGCCTCCTACGAGCAGTACTTC. Its protein is CASSWTGKASYEQYF.

J is TRBJ2-6 and V is TRBV7-9; 7 positions match TRBD1. V was clipped by 0 bases and J by 3 bases; unmatched bases: 8. The CDR3 has 18 residues. Germline CDR1 is SEHNR and CDR2 is FQNEAQ (reference sequence). CDR3 amino acids: CASSLATGDSRGANVLTF. The CDR3 bases are TGTGCCAGCAGCTTAGCGACCGGGGACAGCCGTGGGGCCAACGTCCTGACTTTC.

This chain uses TRBV6-6 with TRBJ1-2; TRBD1 matches at 8 bases. V lost 6 bases and J lost 5; bases outside the gene matches: 11. Germline-derived CDR1 and CDR2 are MNHNY and SVGAGI (reference sequence). This CDR3 comprises 15 residues. CDR3 in amino acids: CASSPGQGNWYGYTF. The CDR3 coding sequence is TGTGCCAGCAGCCCCGGACAGGGTAATTGGTATGGCTACACCTTC.

This rearrangement joins TRBV9 to TRBJ2-7; 8 bases line up with TRBD2. CDR3 length: 15 amino acids. Germline-derived CDR1 and CDR2 are SGDLS and YYNGEE. J was trimmed by 3 bases and V by 2 bases; bases with no gene match: 7. The CDR3 bases are TGTGCCAGCAGCGTCGAAGCGGGGGCAGTCTACGAGCAGTACTTC. This translates into CASSVEAGAVYEQYF.

J is TRBJ2-3 and V is TRBV5-5; 9 nucleotides agree with TRBD2. V lost 1 base and J lost 1; bases outside the gene matches: 7. Per the germline V gene, CDR1 is SGHKS and CDR2 is YYEKEE (reference sequence). This CDR3 is built from 17 residues. The CDR3 coding sequence is TGTGCCAGCAGCTTGTGGGCCATAGCGGGGGGCACAGATACGCAGTATTTT. As protein: CASSLWAIAGGTDTQYF. The variable domain in full, completed from reference TRBV5-5 and TRBJ2-3, reads DAGVTQSPTHLIKTRGQQVTLRCSPISGHKSVSWYQQVLGQGPQFIFQYYEKEERGRGNFPDRFSARQFPNYSSELNVNALLLGDSALYLCASSLWAIAGGTDTQYFGPGTRLTVL.

This clone was observed a handful of times. The chain uses TRBV5-4 and TRBJ1-2; the D is unclear. Germline CDR1 reads SGHNT; CDR2 reads YYREEE (reference sequence). The CDR3 length is 13 residues. Between the trimmed V and J ends, which lost 4 bases and 3 bases, there was a span of 10 bases. This chain's CDR3 is CASSRGLDYGYTF. The CDR3 region has the DNA TGTGCCAGCAGCCGCGGCCTAGACTATGGCTACACCTTC.

The chain joins TRBV6-2 or TRBV6-3 to TRBJ1-1, with D possibly TRBD1 on 6 matching bases. The CDR3 sequence is 17 residues long. Trimming pared 1 base from V and 1 base from J, leaving 16 bases between. CDR1 and CDR2 (germline): MNHEY, SVGEGT. The CDR3 reads CASSYYPNLQGNTEAFF. CDR3 nucleotides: TGTGCCAGCAGTTACTACCCGAATCTACAGGGGAACACTGAAGCTTTCTTT.

The chain couples TRBV15 to TRBJ1-4, with 9 bases fitting TRBD1. The V and J ends lost 1 base and 8 bases, in that order; junction bases with no gene match: 8. Germline V gene data show CDR1 as LNHNV and CDR2 as YYDKDF (reference sequence). This CDR3 comprises 16 residues. The CDR3 region has the DNA TGTGCCACCAGCAGAGTTATGGACAGGGGAGACGAAAAACTGTTTTTT. Translation: CATSRVMDRGDEKLFF.

CDR3 in amino acids: CASSPEGGNNEQYF. The CDR3 nucleotides read TGTGCCAGCAGCCCAGAAGGAGGGAATAACGAGCAGTACTTC. The chain has TRBV7-9 and TRBJ2-7; D may be TRBD2 (6 bases). V shed 5 bases and J shed 5 bases, with 16 bases lying between them. CDR3 size: 14 residues. The germline CDR1 and CDR2 sequences are SEHNR and FQNEAQ (reference sequence).

The rearrangement joins TRBV7-9 to TRBJ1-1; tentatively, D is TRBD1 (5 bases). V dropped 5 bases and J dropped 1 base, with 14 bases sitting between them. CDR3 size: 15 residues. Germline V gives CDR1 SEHNR, CDR2 FQNEAQ (reference sequence). DNA of the CDR3: TGTGCCAGCAGCCCACAGGCAGGCAAGAACACTGAAGCTTTCTTT. It translates to CASSPQAGKNTEAFF.